Included here is one TCR beta chain sequence, with context. This receptor's antigen is unknown. No base qualities exist here, and no much larger clone lies one base off it. The collaborating institutions used their own protocols to collect whole blood in K2EDTA tubes. For TCRbeta analysis, collaborators shipped samples as frozen whole blood, isolated PBMCs, or DNA extracted from either of those sample types. The immunoSEQ Assay, a bias-controlled multiplex PCR, was used to amplify TCRbeta CDR3 regions from genomic DNA. The authors' pipeline ran thus. Nucleated cell counts per sample were estimated from amplification of reference gene primers within the assay. Sequence reads were collapsed and filtered to measure the absolute abundance of every unique TCRbeta CDR3 rearrangement. For each sample, productive Simpson clonality was calculated as the square root of Simpson's diversity index across productive rearrangements. TCRdb re-hosts the immuneACCESS table, in-frame sequences only. Its copies lack some clones; in the studies checked, an unresolved V gene accounts for under half of them, and the cause for the rest is not known. V, J and clone size reflect that table, while D and trimming were determined from the DNA. The sample yields around 100,000 clones; approximately 89% were counted once. The ten largest clones represent 3.5% to 5.5% of the sample.

The data were obtained in a study of blood T cell repertoires in COVID-19 (dated by TCRdb to the early 2020s). About the study as a whole: The collaborator samples originated in the United States, Italy and Spain and spanned the acute and convalescent phases of COVID-19. The prospective study material was composed of cDNA or gDNA derived from T cells, B-cell-depleted T cells, or PBMCs. The dataset comprised deeply sampled blood TCRbeta repertoires from subjects exposed to, actively infected with, or recovered from COVID-19. The repertoires were released in a freely available public database intended as a resource for research on the immune response to SARS-CoV-2. Samples came from the ongoing ImmuneRACE study (first 160 participants) plus 1,254 subjects from 6 global collaborators. Sample metadata almost always included a de-identified subject ID, COVID-19 status, age in years and sex. HLA class I and class II types, where available, came from metadata supplied by the sample provider rather than from assay-based typing.

Reading from cysteine to phenylalanine, the CDR3 counts 16 amino acids. The read is trimmed to its CDR3 DNA, 48 bases read in frame from base 1. CDR1 MNHNY and CDR2 SVGAGI were looked up in the germline V gene (reference sequence). V loses 5 bases, J loses 4 bases, and the germline ends lie 18 bases apart. General study outcomes and caveats: The amount of clinical and demographic metadata varied by source and participant and was provided uncurated.

The V and J segments used are TRBV6-6 and TRBJ1-5; the D gene is perhaps TRBD1, from 5 matching bases. The sequence was collected from a man aged 40-50 years with acute or convalescent COVID-19. The sample consisted of peripheral blood. The DNA is TGTGCCAGCAGTCGAGGGGAAAAAGGAGGGAATCAGCCCCAGCATTTT. Its protein product is CASSRGEKGGNQPQHF.